These T cell receptor beta chains were read from a single sample in a study of early T cells in non-severe SARS-CoV-2 infection. TCRdb reprocessed the 5' RACE reads via MiXCR and lists one record per CDR3 protein. The sample includes 65,000 to 70,000 distinct CDR3 sequences, 9% to 15% of them seen just once. Sequenced material: whole blood. All receptors derive from an adult who was a healthcare worker with PCR-confirmed SARS-CoV-2 infection or an uninfected control (not recorded which). CDR3s include the opening cysteine and the closing phenylalanine or tryptophan. The D gene is left open where the match is weak. Only part of the rows carry a size: once, few, many, or a class if the clone is expanded.

J: TRBJ2-7
D: .
size: .
V: TRBV12-5
DNA: TGTGCTAGTGCCGGGATAACTTCGGTATTCCACGAGCAGTACTTC
CDR3: CASAGITSVFHEQYF

J: TRBJ1-2
D: .
size: many
V: TRBV6-2/TRBV6-3
DNA: TGTGCCAGCAGGAACCGGGACACTTACTATGGCTACACCTTC
CDR3: CASRNRDTYYGYTF

J: TRBJ2-1
D: TRBD2
size: many
V: TRBV20-1
DNA: TGCAGTGCTTTCCCTCATAGCGGGGGGGCTTCCAGGGAGCAGTTCTTC
CDR3: CSAFPHSGGASREQFF

J: TRBJ2-3
D: .
size: many
V: TRBV14
DNA: TGTGCCAGCAGCGGGCAGGGGACAGATACGCAGTATTTT
CDR3: CASSGQGTDTQYF

J: TRBJ1-2
D: .
size: many
V: TRBV28
DNA: TGTGCCAGCAGACCACAGGTCAGGGGACCCTATGGCTACACCTTC
CDR3: CASRPQVRGPYGYTF

J: TRBJ2-3
D: TRBD2
size: .
V: TRBV20-1
DNA: TGCAGTGCTTCCCCTTTACCGACTAGCGGGGGACCCAGGGCAGATACGCAGTATTTT
CDR3: CSASPLPTSGGPRADTQYF

J: TRBJ1-2
D: TRBD1
size: .
V: TRBV30
DNA: TGTGCCTGGAGTATGACCGGGACAGGGGCCTATGGCTACACCTTC
CDR3: CAWSMTGTGAYGYTF

J: TRBJ1-3
D: TRBD1
size: few
V: TRBV10-2
DNA: TGCGCCAGCAGTAGGGGACAGTTCTCTGAAAACACCATATATTTT
CDR3: CASSRGQFSENTIYF

J: TRBJ1-2
D: .
size: .
V: TRBV3-1
DNA: TGTGCCAGCAGCCACCAGAAAGGCTACACCTTC
CDR3: CASSHQKGYTF

J: TRBJ2-2
D: .
size: .
V: TRBV9
DNA: TGTGCCAGCAGCGTAGGGGTCACCGGGGAGCTGTTTTTT
CDR3: CASSVGVTGELFF

J: TRBJ1-2
D: .
size: many
V: TRBV4-1
DNA: TGCGCCAGCAGCCCCCTTGGCCTGAGGCCGGCCACCTATGGCTACACCTTC
CDR3: CASSPLGLRPATYGYTF

J: TRBJ1-2
D: TRBD1
size: .
V: TRBV2
DNA: TGTGCCAGCAGTGGCCGACCCGGGACAGGGGGCCCCTATGGCTACACCTTC
CDR3: CASSGRPGTGGPYGYTF

J: TRBJ2-3
D: TRBD2
size: few
V: TRBV29-1
DNA: TGCAGCGTTGATGCGCGGGAGACTACAGATACGCAGTATTTT
CDR3: CSVDARETTDTQYF

J: TRBJ2-7
D: TRBD1
size: many
V: TRBV7-6
DNA: TGTGCCAGCAGCTTAGAGGGGGACAGGGGTTCCTACGAGCAGTACTTC
CDR3: CASSLEGDRGSYEQYF

J: TRBJ1-1
D: .
size: .
V: TRBV25-1
DNA: TGTGCCAGCAGTGGAGCCGGCCAGAACACTGAAGCTTTCTTT
CDR3: CASSGAGQNTEAFF

J: TRBJ1-1
D: .
size: few
V: TRBV20-1
DNA: TGCAGTGCTAGGGAGGCCAGGGTGGGGACTGAAGCTTTCTTT
CDR3: CSAREARVGTEAFF

J: TRBJ2-7
D: TRBD1
size: many
V: TRBV5-1
DNA: TGCGCCAGCAGCTTGGGACAGGGTACGCGGGAGCAGTACTTC
CDR3: CASSLGQGTREQYF

J: TRBJ2-3
D: .
size: many
V: TRBV10-3
DNA: TGTGCCATCAAGCCACCAGGGGGGAATACGCAGTATTTT
CDR3: CAIKPPGGNTQYF

J: TRBJ1-2
D: .
size: .
V: TRBV5-4
DNA: TGTGCCAGCAGCCCCGAAACAGGGAAATACACCTTC
CDR3: CASSPETGKYTF

J: TRBJ2-5
D: .
size: .
V: TRBV7-8
DNA: TGTGCCAGCAGCTCAGTTCGGTTTGGGGGAGGTGAGACCCAGTACTTC
CDR3: CASSSVRFGGGETQYF

J: TRBJ2-2
D: .
size: .
V: TRBV27
DNA: TGTGCCAGCAGTCCCTACCGGGCCGTTAACACCGGGGAGCTGTTTTTT
CDR3: CASSPYRAVNTGELFF

J: TRBJ1-3
D: .
size: few
V: TRBV5-3
DNA: TGTGCCAGAAGCTTGTCGGGACGGAACTCTTTTAGCGGAAACACCATATATTTT
CDR3: CARSLSGRNSFSGNTIYF

J: TRBJ2-5
D: .
size: many
V: TRBV7-6
DNA: TGTGCCAGCAGCACACAAACCTTCCTTCCCAAGGACCTATTGCAGTTCAAGGAGACCCAGTACTTC
CDR3: CASSTQTFLPKDLLQFKETQYF

J: TRBJ2-7
D: TRBD1
size: .
V: TRBV5-5
DNA: TGTGCCAGCAGCTTGGACCGGACAGGGAGCTCCTACGAGCAGTACTTC
CDR3: CASSLDRTGSSYEQYF

J: TRBJ2-3
D: .
size: .
V: TRBV2
DNA: TGTGCCAGCAGTGGCACGGGGCTCCGCACAGATACGCAGTATTTT
CDR3: CASSGTGLRTDTQYF

J: TRBJ2-3
D: TRBD2
size: .
V: TRBV15
DNA: TGTGCCACCAGCCCGGGACTAGCCTATACGCAGTATTTT
CDR3: CATSPGLAYTQYF

J: TRBJ1-2
D: .
size: few
V: TRBV2
DNA: TGTGCCAGCAGTGAAGAGTTAGGGAGAAACTATGGCTACACCTTC
CDR3: CASSEELGRNYGYTF

J: TRBJ2-3
D: .
size: few
V: TRBV10-3
DNA: TGTGCCATCAACGGGGGGCCAGGAGATACGCAGTATTTT
CDR3: CAINGGPGDTQYF

J: TRBJ2-1
D: .
size: many
V: TRBV3-1
DNA: TGTGCCAGCAGCTCCCAGGGAAATGAGCAGTTCTTC
CDR3: CASSSQGNEQFF

J: TRBJ1-1
D: TRBD1
size: .
V: TRBV11-3
DNA: TGTGCCAGCAGCTTACGACAGGGTGGTGAAGCTTTCTTT
CDR3: CASSLRQGGEAFF

J: TRBJ1-2
D: TRBD1
size: .
V: TRBV29-1
DNA: TGCAGCGCGACTCCGGGACAGGGAAACTCGGGCTACACCTTC
CDR3: CSATPGQGNSGYTF

J: TRBJ1-6
D: TRBD1
size: .
V: TRBV28
DNA: TGTGCCAGCAGTTCCGGACAGGGAGTTTTTGAACCCCTCCACTTT
CDR3: CASSSGQGVFEPLHF

J: TRBJ1-2
D: TRBD1
size: many
V: TRBV2
DNA: TGTGCCAGCAGCCCCTCCAGCGGCGGACAGGCGGGTGTGCCCTATGGCTACACCTTC
CDR3: CASSPSSGGQAGVPYGYTF

J: TRBJ1-1
D: TRBD1
size: .
V: TRBV25-1
DNA: TGTGCCAGCAGTGAACGGCAGGGGGCCTACACTGAAGCTTTCTTT
CDR3: CASSERQGAYTEAFF

J: TRBJ2-2
D: TRBD2
size: few
V: TRBV7-6
DNA: TGTGCCAGCAGCTTCCCTAGCGGGGGGGCGAACACCGGGGAGCTGTTTTTT
CDR3: CASSFPSGGANTGELFF

J: TRBJ1-1
D: TRBD1
size: many
V: TRBV7-2
DNA: TGTGCCAGCTCCCAGGGGGCGAACACTGAAGCTTTCTTT
CDR3: CASSQGANTEAFF

J: TRBJ2-3
D: .
size: few
V: TRBV9
DNA: TGTGCCAGCAGCCCCAAGCCCAGGGCGACAGATACGCAGTATTTT
CDR3: CASSPKPRATDTQYF

J: TRBJ1-2
D: .
size: many
V: TRBV28
DNA: TGTGCCAGCACGCGACGTCTCTATGGCTACACCTTC
CDR3: CASTRRLYGYTF

J: TRBJ1-2
D: TRBD1
size: few
V: TRBV5-6
DNA: TGTGCCAGCAGCGCGGGACAGGGAGCTAACTATGGCTACACCTTC
CDR3: CASSAGQGANYGYTF

J: TRBJ1-4
D: .
size: .
V: TRBV4-3
DNA: TGCGCCAGCAGCCAAGTTCCGTTGGGGGTAACTAATGAAAAACTGTTTTTT
CDR3: CASSQVPLGVTNEKLFF

J: TRBJ2-2
D: .
size: many
V: TRBV12-3/TRBV12-4
DNA: TGTGCCGGAGGACAGTCGAACACCGGGGAGCTGTTTTTT
CDR3: CAGGQSNTGELFF

J: TRBJ1-1
D: TRBD1
size: many
V: TRBV7-3
DNA: TGTGCCAGCAGGAGACAGGGGGGCACTGAAGCTTTCTTT
CDR3: CASRRQGGTEAFF